Listed below are T cell receptor beta chains from one sample, sequenced in a study of T cell clones after liver transplantation. Clones were read by immunoSEQ multiplex PCR, and TCRdb kept only the in-frame ones, dropping some. The data show about 120,000 clones, less than 95% seen once. Sequences were derived from CD4+ T cells from blood, sampled 12 months after liver transplant. The receptor source for this set is a human patient who received a liver transplant. Some T cells may be supplied by the graft donor. Each CDR3 is given with its conserved first and last residue. A D gene is named only where the DNA matches it firmly. Expanded clones get a size class; other rows say once, few or many, or leave the size out.

TRBD2	TRBV10-1	once	TRBJ2-3	CASSPRLAGGTDTQYF	TGCGCCAGCAGTCCACGACTAGCGGGAGGCACAGATACGCAGTATTTT
TRBD1	TRBV7-3	NA	TRBJ2-3	CASSGMGQGARDTQYF	TGTGCCAGCAGCGGGATGGGACAGGGGGCGAGAGATACGCAGTATTTT
TRBD2	TRBV6-1	NA	TRBJ2-7	CASSENPSGSREQYF	TGTGCCAGCAGTGAAAATCCTAGCGGGTCTCGCGAGCAGTACTTC
NA	TRBV4-2	NA	TRBJ2-7	CASSQGTGRTFYEQYF	TGTGCCAGCAGCCAAGGCACAGGGCGTACGTTCTACGAGCAGTACTTC
NA	TRBV7-9	NA	TRBJ2-7	CASSLAGALYEQYF	TGTGCCAGCAGCTTAGCAGGGGCCCTCTACGAGCAGTACTTC
TRBD1	TRBV11-2	NA	TRBJ2-7	CASSWTGFYEQYF	TGTGCCAGCAGCTGGACAGGCTTCTACGAGCAGTACTTC
TRBD2	TRBV6-1	NA	TRBJ2-3	CASSDSSGGTDTQYF	TGTGCCAGCAGTGACTCTAGCGGGGGCACAGATACGCAGTATTTT
NA	TRBV6-1	NA	TRBJ2-7	CASVLGPSSYEQYF	TGTGCCAGCGTACTCGGTCCGAGCTCCTACGAGCAGTACTTC
NA	TRBV10-2	NA	TRBJ2-3	CASSAGETQYF	TGCGCCAGCAGTGCGGGAGAAACGCAGTATTTT
NA	TRBV9	NA	TRBJ2-1	CASSVLNNEQFF	TGTGCCAGCAGCGTTCTAAACAATGAGCAGTTCTTC
TRBD1	TRBV11-3	NA	TRBJ2-7	CASSSHNPGQGIAYEQYF	TGTGCCAGCAGCTCCCATAACCCCGGACAGGGCATCGCCTACGAGCAGTACTTC
NA	TRBV4-1	NA	TRBJ1-1	CASSQDRVPNTEAFF	TGCGCCAGCAGCCAAGATCGCGTTCCGAACACTGAAGCTTTCTTT
NA	TRBV30	NA	TRBJ1-4	CAWSVNEKLFF	TGTGCCTGGAGCGTTAATGAAAAACTGTTTTTT
TRBD1	TRBV5-1	NA	TRBJ2-5	CASSFDRALPTQYF	TGCGCCAGCAGCTTTGACAGGGCCCTTCCCACCCAGTACTTC
NA	TRBV21-1	NA	TRBJ1-5	CASSRSEGVFCNQPQHF	TGTGCCAGCAGCAGATCGGAGGGAGTCTTTTGCAATCAGCCCCAGCATTTT
TRBD2	TRBV27	few	TRBJ2-3	CASFRSGKSTDTQYF	TGTGCCAGCTTCAGAAGCGGGAAGTCAACAGATACGCAGTATTTT
NA	TRBV9	NA	TRBJ1-3	CASSVDSSGNTIYF	TGTGCCAGCAGCGTAGACAGCTCTGGAAACACCATATATTTT
NA	TRBV12-5	NA	TRBJ1-4	CASGTEGPFYEKLFF	TGTGCTAGTGGAACCGAGGGCCCCTTTTATGAAAAACTGTTTTTT
TRBD2	TRBV5-1	NA	TRBJ2-7	CASSSLAGSYEQYF	TGCGCCAGCAGCTCCCTAGCGGGATCCTACGAGCAGTACTTC
NA	TRBV10-1	once	TRBJ2-1	CASHEGRHGNNEQFF	TGCGCCAGCCATGAAGGGAGACACGGCAACAATGAGCAGTTCTTC
NA	TRBV5-4	NA	TRBJ1-3	CASSSPGVSGNTIYF	TGTGCCAGCAGCTCCCCGGGGGTGTCCGGAAACACCATATATTTT
NA	TRBV2	NA	TRBJ2-5	CASSGTGQETQYF	TGTGCCAGCAGTGGCACAGGGCAAGAGACCCAGTACTTC
NA	TRBV11-2	NA	TRBJ1-3	CASSPDTGRSGNTIYF	TGTGCCAGCAGCCCGGACACGGGGCGCTCTGGAAACACCATATATTTT
NA	TRBV21-1	NA	TRBJ2-1	CASSTNRDARLHEQFF	TGTGCCAGCAGCACCAACCGGGACGCTCGCCTCCATGAGCAGTTCTTC
NA	TRBV11-2	NA	TRBJ2-1	CASSLDLRTEQFF	TGTGCCAGCAGCTTAGATCTAAGGACAGAGCAGTTCTTC
TRBD2	TRBV6-5	NA	TRBJ2-1	CASRRGLAEYNEQFF	TGTGCCAGCAGGAGGGGACTAGCGGAGTACAATGAGCAGTTCTTC
TRBD1	TRBV4-3	NA	TRBJ1-1	CASSQDATGGWTEAFF	TGCGCCAGCAGCCAAGATGCGACAGGGGGATGGACTGAAGCTTTCTTT
TRBD2	TRBV2	NA	TRBJ2-2	CASRGLAGSPPGELFF	TGTGCCAGCAGAGGACTAGCGGGCTCCCCTCCCGGGGAGCTGTTTTTT
NA	TRBV2	NA	TRBJ2-5	CASYGERARETQYF	TGTGCCAGCTATGGGGAGAGGGCGAGGGAGACCCAGTACTTC
TRBD2	TRBV5-1	NA	TRBJ2-3	CASSALAGESTDTQYF	TGCGCCAGCAGCGCCCTAGCGGGAGAGAGCACAGATACGCAGTATTTT
NA	TRBV19	NA	TRBJ1-1	CASNDNGRGNTEAFF	TGTGCCAGTAATGATAACGGACGGGGGAACACTGAAGCTTTCTTT
NA	TRBV18	NA	TRBJ2-2	CASSPLGTADAGELFF	TGTGCCAGCTCACCACTGGGAACAGCTGACGCCGGGGAGCTGTTTTTT
NA	TRBV6-5	NA	TRBJ2-2	CASSYSAGVVTGELFF	TGTGCCAGCAGTTATTCCGCAGGGGTCGTGACCGGGGAGCTGTTTTTT
NA	TRBV7-9	NA	TRBJ1-6	CASSRSNSPLHF	TGTGCCAGCAGCCGATCTAATTCACCCCTCCACTTT
NA	TRBV6-5	NA	TRBJ2-3	CASSYGSGSTDTQYF	TGTGCCAGCAGTTACGGGAGCGGAAGCACAGATACGCAGTATTTT
TRBD1	TRBV5-1	NA	TRBJ2-7	CASSPIQGAREQYF	TGCGCCAGCAGCCCTATACAGGGGGCGAGGGAGCAGTACTTC